Detailed here is one T cell receptor beta chain. Its antigen has not been determined. Per-base qualities were not stored, and no clone one base away is much larger. This sample is part of a study of OX40 agonist ivuxolimab in advanced cancers. As for the study more broadly: The costimulatory receptor OX40 (CD134) was targeted by ivuxolimab, a fully human IgG2 agonistic monoclonal antibody. Intravenous ivuxolimab was administered to patients every 2 weeks at six dose levels: 0.01, 0.1, 0.3, 1.5, 3 and 10 mg/kg. Among the 50 to 55 dose-escalation patients, roughly 20 had hepatocellular carcinoma, roughly 15 melanoma, 9 renal cell carcinoma and 9 head and neck cancer. In the dose-escalation cohort, 70% to 85% of patients were male, and the mean age was approximately 60 years with a range of roughly 23 to 79. Prior anti-PD-1, anti-PD-L1 or anti-CTLA-4 therapy was permitted, and approximately 40% of dose-escalation patients had received checkpoint inhibitors. Partial responses occurred in three dose-escalation patients, of whom one had hepatocellular carcinoma and two had cutaneous melanoma. The point of sequencing TCRbeta in the periphery was to test whether ivuxolimab changed TCR sequence diversity and drove clonal T-cell expansion. The monotherapy dose-escalation portion (N of about 47 patients) of the phase I ivuxolimab trial is reported in the paper.

What the study reported, not specific to this receptor: In partial responders in the 0.1-3.0 mg/kg groups, normalized peripheral clonal expansion was found to be among the lowest, especially among CD8+ T cells. After ivuxolimab, expanded clones were on average more numerous among CD8+ T cells than among CD4+ T cells. Low levels of normalized T-cell clonal expansion were also seen in some patients who did not respond. The antigen specificity of the clonally expanded peripheral T cells was not determined. At doses from 0.1 to 3.0 mg/kg, clonal expansion was seen in both CD4+ and CD8+ blood T cells between baseline and week 6.

The germline V gene (reference sequence) specifies MNHEY as CDR1 and SMNVEV as CDR2. Including the terminal cysteine and phenylalanine, the CDR3 comprises 16 residues. Kept here is only the CDR3 DNA, which spans 48 bases and is read in frame from base 1. Trimming removed 3 bases from V and 6 bases from J; the gene matches leave 6 bases unexplained. Genomic DNA was isolated from the sorted cells so that the TCRbeta CDR3 region could be sequenced. The immunoSEQ Assay was used to sequence the TCRbeta CDR3 regions. This immuneACCESS table, as held by TCRdb, lists in-frame sequences with V and J called but not all clones. Of the missing ones, under half trace to an unresolved V gene in checked studies; the others have no known cause. The sample records fewer than 200,000 clones, roughly 94% of which are singletons. The ten largest clonotypes hold 0.3% to 0.35% of the sample. The trial excluded patients who had a history of autoimmune disease or were on systemic immunosuppression. Peripheral blood for TCR sequencing was collected from all dose cohorts at baseline, on cycle 4 day 1, and on cycle 7 day 1. Samples came from an open-label, multicenter, first-in-human phase I dose-escalation trial of ivuxolimab. Adults with locally advanced or metastatic melanoma, renal cell, hepatocellular, or head and neck squamous cell carcinoma were enrolled in the trial. Before TCR sequencing, CD4+ T cells and CD8+ T cells were sorted from peripheral blood as separate populations.

The specimen comprised CD4+ or CD8+ T cells sorted from blood, sampled in a trial of the OX40 agonist ivuxolimab. The chain is encoded by TRBV27 joined to TRBJ2-1, with 12 junctional bases fitting TRBD2. This clonotype was obtained from an adult with an advanced solid tumor such as melanoma, head and neck, liver or kidney cancer. CDR3 protein: CASSFGASGRVNEQFF. Here is the DNA: TGTGCCAGCAGTTTCGGGGCTAGCGGGAGGGTCAATGAGCAGTTCTTC.